This T cell receptor beta chain comes out of a study of blood T cell repertoires in COVID-19. This CDR3 spans 13 amino acids. Germline V gene lookup returns CDR1 MNHEY and CDR2 SVGAGI. Trimming removed 11 bases at V and 4 bases at J, with 17 bases between. The assay was immunoSEQ multiplex PCR, and TCRdb's table has in-frame clones only and misses some. This sample carries 250,000 to 300,000 clones, 85% to 90% of them seen once, and the ten largest clones take about 11%. The receptor was derived from a woman between 25 and 40 years old with COVID-19, enrolled during active disease. The sequencing sample was made of peripheral blood. The gene calls are TRBV6-5 and TRBJ1-1; D unresolved. DNA of the CDR3: TGTGCCGCCTGCCGGCTAGTGAGCACTGAAGCTTTCTTT. It is translated as CAACRLVSTEAFF.